This TCR beta chain was retrieved from a study of blood T cell repertoires in COVID-19. Overall study: Collection of acute and convalescent COVID-19 samples took place in the United States, Italy and Spain. PBMCs, B-cell-depleted T cells, or T cells provided the cDNA or gDNA that made up the material.

As processed by the authors: Reference gene primer amplification yielded estimated nucleated cell counts. Clones were sequenced by immunoSEQ multiplex PCR, and TCRdb holds only the in-frame ones, with some missing. That table furnishes V, J and clone size, whereas the DNA furnished D and trimming. The table has approximately 250,000 clones, around 82% seen once. CDR1 is MNHEY and CDR2 is SVGEGT in the germline V gene. The CDR3 length is 16 residues. The germline V and J ends were trimmed by 2 bases and 10 bases, with 18 bases remaining between them. The chain has TRBV6-2 or TRBV6-3 and TRBJ1-6, with TRBD1 as a possible D gene (6 bases). This sequence was found in a human donor in a cohort sampled during active COVID-19. The sample was peripheral blood. This CDR3 is CASSYEGGGGNSPLHF. The CDR3 DNA reads as TGTGCCAGCAGTTACGAGGGGGGAGGGGGGAACTCACCCCTCCACTTT.